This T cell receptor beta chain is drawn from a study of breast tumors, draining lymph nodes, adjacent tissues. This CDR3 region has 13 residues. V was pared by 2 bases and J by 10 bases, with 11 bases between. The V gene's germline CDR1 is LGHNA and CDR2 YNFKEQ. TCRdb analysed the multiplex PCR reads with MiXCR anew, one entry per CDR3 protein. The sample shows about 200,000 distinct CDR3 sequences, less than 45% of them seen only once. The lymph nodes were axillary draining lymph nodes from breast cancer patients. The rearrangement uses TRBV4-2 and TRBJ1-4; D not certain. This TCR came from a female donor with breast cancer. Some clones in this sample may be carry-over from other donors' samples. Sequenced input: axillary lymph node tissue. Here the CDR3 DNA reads TGTGCCAGCAGCCAACTCGGTGCGGGAAAACTGTTTTTT. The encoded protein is CASSQLGAGKLFF.